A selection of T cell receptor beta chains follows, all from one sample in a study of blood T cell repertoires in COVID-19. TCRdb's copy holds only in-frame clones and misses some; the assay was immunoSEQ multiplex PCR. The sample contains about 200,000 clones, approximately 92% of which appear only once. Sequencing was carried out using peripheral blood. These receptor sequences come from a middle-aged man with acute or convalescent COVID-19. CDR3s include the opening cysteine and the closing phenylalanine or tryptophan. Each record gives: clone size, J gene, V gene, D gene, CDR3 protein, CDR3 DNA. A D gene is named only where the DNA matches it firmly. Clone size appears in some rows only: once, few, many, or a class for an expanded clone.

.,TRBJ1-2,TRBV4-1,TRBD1,CASSQVTGADGYTF,TGCGCCAGCAGCCAAGTCACAGGGGCTGATGGCTACACCTTC
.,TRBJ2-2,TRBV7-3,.,CASSLQTGRTGELFF,TGTGCCAGCAGCCTACAGACAGGGAGGACCGGGGAGCTGTTTTTT
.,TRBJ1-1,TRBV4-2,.,CASSPFVDTEAFF,TGTGCCAGCAGCCCATTTGTTGACACTGAAGCTTTCTTT
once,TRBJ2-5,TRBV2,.,CASSETGQVGETQYF,TGTGCCAGCAGTGAAACAGGGCAGGTGGGAGAGACCCAGTACTTC
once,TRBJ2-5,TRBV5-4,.,CASSLVAEETQYF,TGTGCCAGCAGCTTGGTAGCGGAAGAGACCCAGTACTTC
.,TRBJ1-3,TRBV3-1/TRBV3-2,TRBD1,CASSQGQGAVGNTIYF,TGTGCCAGCAGCCAGGGACAGGGGGCCGTCGGAAACACCATATATTTT
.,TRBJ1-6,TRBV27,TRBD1,CASSSIGDSSYNSPLHF,TGTGCCAGCAGCTCAATCGGGGACAGCTCCTATAATTCACCCCTCCACTTT
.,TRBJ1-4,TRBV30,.,CAWSSGGEKLFF,TGTGCCTGGAGTTCGGGCGGGGAAAAACTGTTTTTT
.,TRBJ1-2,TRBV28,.,CASSLIGRDIGLGYTF,TGTGCCAGCAGTTTAATTGGCCGGGACATAGGTCTCGGCTACACCTTC
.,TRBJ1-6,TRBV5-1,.,CASSHGRLPGAKNSPLHF,TGCGCCAGCAGCCATGGAAGGCTACCAGGGGCGAAGAATTCACCCCTCCACTTT
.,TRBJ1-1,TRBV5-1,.,CASSLEGQTSTEAFF,TGCGCCAGCAGCTTGGAGGGGCAGACGAGCACTGAAGCTTTCTTT
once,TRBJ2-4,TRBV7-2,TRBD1,CASSTRTGENIQYF,TGTGCCAGCAGCACCCGGACAGGGGAAAACATTCAGTACTTC
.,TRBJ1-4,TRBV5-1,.,CASSLAVTTTQGGLFF,TGCGCCAGCAGCTTGGCGGTCACGACAACTCAAGGGGGACTGTTTTTT
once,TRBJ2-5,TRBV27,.,CASSLFGPQETQYF,TGTGCCAGCAGTTTATTTGGCCCCCAAGAGACCCAGTACTTC
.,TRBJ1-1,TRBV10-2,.,CASRVDRPNTEAFF,TGCGCCAGCAGGGTAGACAGGCCCAACACTGAAGCTTTCTTT
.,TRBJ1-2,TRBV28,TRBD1,CASSRDRAHGYTF,TGTGCCAGCAGCAGGGACAGGGCTCATGGCTACACCTTC
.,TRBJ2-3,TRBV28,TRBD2,CASRPARGLAGRADTQYF,TGTGCCAGCAGGCCCGCCAGGGGACTAGCGGGAAGGGCAGATACGCAGTATTTT
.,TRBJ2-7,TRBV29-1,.,CSATGRVDNEQYF,TGCAGCGCGACAGGGAGGGTGGACAACGAGCAGTACTTC
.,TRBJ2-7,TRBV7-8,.,CASSFNTGPQEQYF,TGTGCCAGCAGCTTTAACACAGGGCCCCAGGAGCAGTACTTC
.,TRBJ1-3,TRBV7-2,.,CASRSGAGAGNTIYF,TGTGCCAGCAGATCTGGGGCTGGGGCTGGAAACACCATATATTTT
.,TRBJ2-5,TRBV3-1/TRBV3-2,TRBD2,CASSPGGLETQYF,TGTGCCAGCAGCCCCGGGGGGTTGGAGACCCAGTACTTC
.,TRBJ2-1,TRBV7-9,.,CASSLADSSYNEQFF,TGTGCCAGCAGCTTAGCCGATAGCTCCTACAATGAGCAGTTCTTC
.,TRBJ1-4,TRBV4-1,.,CASSQVSGKNEKLFF,TGCGCCAGCAGCCAAGTCTCAGGCAAGAATGAAAAACTGTTTTTT
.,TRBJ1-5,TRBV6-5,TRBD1,CASRVTGGSNQPQHF,TGTGCCAGCAGAGTGACAGGGGGGAGCAATCAGCCCCAGCATTTT
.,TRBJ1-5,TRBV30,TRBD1,CAWSPWGKQGNQPQHF,TGTGCCTGGAGCCCTTGGGGGAAACAGGGGAATCAGCCCCAGCATTTT
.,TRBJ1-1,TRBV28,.,CASLWNTEAFF,TGTGCCTCCCTTTGGAACACTGAAGCTTTCTTT
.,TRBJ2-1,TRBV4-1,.,CASSRPERGVLMNEQFF,TGCGCCAGCAGCCGACCTGAAAGAGGCGTATTGATGAATGAGCAGTTCTTC
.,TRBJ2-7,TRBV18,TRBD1,CASSPPGQGYYEQYF,TGTGCCAGCTCACCACCCGGACAGGGGTACTACGAGCAGTACTTC
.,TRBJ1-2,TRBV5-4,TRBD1,CASSLLTGENYGYTF,TGTGCCAGCAGCCTGTTGACAGGGGAAAACTATGGCTACACCTTC
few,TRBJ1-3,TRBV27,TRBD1,CASSPRSGQGVFGNTIYF,TGTGCCAGCAGTCCGCGGTCCGGACAGGGGGTATTTGGAAACACCATATATTTT
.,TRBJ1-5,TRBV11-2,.,CASSLQGNQPQHF,TGTGCCAGCAGCTTACAGGGGAATCAGCCCCAGCATTTT
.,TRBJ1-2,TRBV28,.,CASSGSGGSNYGYTF,TGTGCCAGCAGCGGGAGTGGGGGGAGTAACTATGGCTACACCTTC
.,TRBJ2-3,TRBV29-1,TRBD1,CSVDRQGPSSTDTQYF,TGCAGCGTTGATCGACAGGGGCCGTCTAGCACAGATACGCAGTATTTT
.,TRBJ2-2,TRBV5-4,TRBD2,CASSALTSGSVTGELFF,TGTGCCAGCAGCGCCCTTACTAGCGGGAGTGTTACCGGGGAGCTGTTTTTT
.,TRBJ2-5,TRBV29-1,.,CSVSPPGSQETQYF,TGCAGCGTCTCCCCTCCCGGGAGCCAAGAGACCCAGTACTTC
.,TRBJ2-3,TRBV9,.,CASSPAVGMKDTQYF,TGTGCCAGCAGCCCGGCCGTCGGGATGAAAGATACGCAGTATTTT
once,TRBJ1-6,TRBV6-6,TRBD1,CASIDNRGRNSPLHF,TGTGCCAGCATTGACAATAGGGGGCGGAATTCACCCCTCCACTTT